The sequence of this TCR beta chain was determined in a study of blood T cell repertoires in COVID-19. Overall study: Samples of COVID-19 (acute and convalescent) were obtained from the United States, Italy and Spain. PBMCs, B-cell-depleted T cells, or T cells were the source of the cDNA or gDNA that made up the material.

CDR3 length: 11 amino acids. The V and J ends lost 2 bases and 10 bases respectively, with 8 bases between them. In germline, CDR1 is LNHNV, CDR2 YYDKDF (reference sequence). Original processing notes: Amplifying reference gene primers gave estimates of nucleated cell counts. Sequencing was performed with immunoSEQ multiplex PCR; in TCRdb, only in-frame clones are kept and a portion is missing. The DNA was the basis for D and trimming; V, J and clone size are from that table. The profile shows 55,000 to 75,000 clones, about 90% of them singletons. This chain connects TRBV15 to TRBJ1-2; no clear D. The receptor was derived from a human donor in a cohort sampled during active COVID-19. Input material: peripheral blood. The CDR3 sequence is CATSRTGDYTF. In DNA, the CDR3 is TGTGCCACCAGCAGAACGGGTGACTACACCTTC.